This T cell receptor (beta chain) comes out of a study of PD-1 blockade in mismatch repair-deficient tumors. TCRs were sequenced from a few patients responding to pembrolizumab. The CDR3 is 16 residues long. Germline V gene sequence: CDR1 WSHSY, CDR2 SAAADI. J lost 7 bases, V lost 4 bases, and 9 bases had no gene match. Some clones are missing from TCRdb's copy, which holds only in-frame ones; the method was immunoSEQ multiplex PCR. In the table there are under 25,000 clones, roughly four fifths of which are singletons. The specimen was PBMCs, collected 52 weeks after starting pembrolizumab. This receptor was obtained from an adult with mismatch repair-deficient cancer. The J gene is TRBJ2-2, the V gene TRBV10-2; TRBD2 agrees at 10 bases. This chain's CDR3 is CASSGFLAGANGELFF. The CDR3 DNA reads as TGCGCCAGCAGTGGGTTTCTAGCGGGAGCCAACGGGGAGCTGTTTTTT.